The 28 T cell receptor beta chains in this list originate from one sample, sequenced in a study of prognosis after radiotherapy for stage I lung cancer (dated by TCRdb to the early 2020s). The instrument given in TCRdb is Illumina HiSeq 3000. The TCR beta CDR3 region was amplified from genomic DNA by two rounds of multiplex PCR. In the first PCR round, primers specific to each TRBV and TRBJ gene were used, and the primer sequences were filed in Chinese patent CN105087789A. TCRdb reprocessed the public reads (quality trimming at Q25 with fastp, clone calling with MiXCR) and kept in-frame beta chains. All rows with the same CDR3 protein become a single entry with the most common DNA and genes. The sample table shows 22,000 or so distinct CDR3 sequences, and about 46% are seen once. The ten top clones hold 30% to 40% of the sample. The starting material was PBMCs, obtained before or after stereotactic body radiation therapy (not recorded which). Source of these receptors: a donor of 50 years or more with non-small cell lung cancer.

This clonotype was picked up many times. J is TRBJ1-6 and V is TRBV7-9; tentative D call: TRBD1 (5 bases). The germline V gene encodes CDR1 SEHNR and CDR2 FQNEAQ (reference sequence). CDR3 length equals 15 residues. Trimming shortened V by 3 bases and J by 6 bases, and 12 bases separated the two germline ends. The CDR3 protein is CASSLPRDPNSPLHF. Written as DNA, the CDR3 is TGTGCCAGCAGCTTGCCCAGGGACCCTAATTCACCCCTCCACTTT.

To note about this clonotype: A far larger clone lies a single base away; this is likely a read error. V and J are TRBV9 and TRBJ2-5; 13 bases map to TRBD2. The CDR3 length is 15 residues. The germline gives CDR1 SGDLS, CDR2 YYNGEE. The chain's CDR3 is CASSVAGLAGDEHFF. Written as DNA, the CDR3 is TGTGCCAGCAGCGTAGCTGGACTAGCGGGAGATGAGCATTTCTTC.

This clonotype appeared many times. V gene TRBV10-2 combines with J gene TRBJ1-5, with D hard to call. The CDR3 has 13 residues. Germline CDR1 reads WSHSY; CDR2 reads SAAADI. With 3 bases removed from V and 4 bases from J, the gap between germline ends came to 7 bases. CDR3 nucleotide sequence: TGCGCCAGCAGTGATATGGGAAATCAGCCCCAGCATTTT. It specifies CASSDMGNQPQHF.

This clonotype was recorded at least ten times. V is TRBV14 and J is TRBJ2-7, with D possibly TRBD2 on 6 matching bases. V was clipped by 4 bases and J by 4 bases, with 26 bases between them. The germline V gene encodes CDR1 SGHDN and CDR2 FVKESK. The CDR3 length is 18 residues. This CDR3 is CASSPRFGDSNKIYEQYF. The CDR3 bases are TGTGCCAGCAGCCCACGGTTTGGGGACTCAAACAAAATATACGAGCAGTACTTC.

This clonotype has at least ten counts. The rearrangement uses TRBV5-1 and TRBJ2-1, with D possibly matching TRBD1 (6 bases). In germline, CDR1 is SGHRS, CDR2 YFSETQ. Trimming stripped 0 bases from V and 2 bases from J, with 12 bases between. This CDR3 has 16 amino acids. DNA for the CDR3: TGCGCCAGCAGCTTGGATCCGGGACAACCCTACAATGAGCAGTTCTTC. Translation gives CASSLDPGQPYNEQFF.

The sample holds many counts of this clonotype. The chain uses TRBV7-2 and TRBJ1-2, with 9 positions matching TRBD1. J lost 8 bases, V lost 4 bases, and 5 bases had no gene match. The CDR3 is 13 amino acids. Germline V lookup: CDR1 SGHTA, CDR2 FQGNSA. The CDR3 spells CASSSGTGIGYTF. The CDR3 DNA follows: TGTGCCAGCAGCTCCGGGACAGGGATCGGCTACACCTTC.

This clonotype appeared many times. J is TRBJ2-3 and V is TRBV5-1; D is ambiguous. Trimming pared 0 bases from V and 4 bases from J, leaving 9 bases between. The length of the CDR3 is 14 residues. The germline gives CDR1 SGHRS, CDR2 YFSETQ. CDR3 in DNA: TGCGCCAGCAGCTTGGGGCAGGCCTCAGATACGCAGTATTTT. This encodes CASSLGQASDTQYF.

This clonotype has a count of ten or more. The rearrangement links TRBV20-1 to TRBJ2-7; D uncertain. V shed 7 bases and J shed 0 bases, with 10 bases lying between them. Germline V lookup: CDR1 DFQATT, CDR2 SNEGSKA (reference sequence). This CDR3 spans 12 amino acids. CDR3 region: CSVYASSYEQYF. DNA of the CDR3: TGCAGTGTTTACGCTAGCTCCTACGAGCAGTACTTC.

This clonotype was seen many times. Given a much more abundant clone one base away, this may be a read error. The gene calls are TRBV6-2 or TRBV6-3 and TRBJ2-3, with D possibly being TRBD2 (5 bases). The germline V and J ends were trimmed by 4 bases and 8 bases, with 10 bases remaining between them. The CDR3 spans 12 residues. The germline V gene has CDR1 MNHEY and CDR2 SVGEGT. This CDR3 reads CASSSRGGTQYF. CDR3 nucleotides: TGTGCCAGCAGTTCCCGTGGAGGTACGCAGTATTTT.

As concerns this clonotype: This could be a read error, since a much larger clone is one nucleotide away. The chain is built from TRBV5-4 and TRBJ1-2, with D possibly being TRBD1 (5 bases). Trimming took 0 bases from V and 10 from J, leaving 10 bases between them. The CDR3 sequence is 12 residues long. Looked up from germline, CDR1 is SGHNT and CDR2 is YYREEE (reference sequence). CDR3 nucleotides: TGTGCCAGCAGCTTGGCGGCGGGGGTCTACACCTTC. The encoded protein is CASSLAAGVYTF. The full variable domain, in which reference TRBV5-4 and TRBJ1-2 provide the parts outside the CDR3, is ETGVTQSPTHLIKTRGQQVTLRCSSQSGHNTVSWYQQALGQGPQFIFQYYREEENGRGNFPPRFSGLQFPNYSSELNVNALELDDSALYLCASSLAAGVYTFGSGTRLTVV.

This clonotype has a count of ten or more. This chain links TRBV9 with TRBJ1-6; no definite D call. The V end was cut by 0 bases, the J end by 8 bases, with 6 bases between. CDR3 length: 13 amino acids. CDR1 and CDR2 from the germline V gene are SGDLS and YYNGEE. In DNA form, the CDR3 reads TGTGCCAGCAGCGTAGTTTGGGATTCACCCCTCCACTTT. Translation gives CASSVVWDSPLHF.

The V gene is TRBV7-9, the J gene TRBJ1-1; no clear D. CDR3 length: 13 amino acids. Trimming shortened V by 1 base and J by 4 bases, and 7 bases separated the two germline ends. Per the germline V gene, CDR1 is SEHNR and CDR2 is FQNEAQ (reference sequence). CDR3 in DNA: TGTGCCAGCAGCTTAGTGGAAAGCACTGAAGCTTTCTTT. It is translated as CASSLVESTEAFF.

This chain links TRBV6-2 or TRBV6-3 with TRBJ1-1; no clear D gene. CDR3 length: 16 amino acids. V was clipped by 5 bases and J by 1 base, with 17 bases between them. Germline V CDR1 and CDR2: MNHEY, SVGEGT. Here the CDR3 reads CASSQTWWVGNTEAFF. As DNA, the CDR3 is TGTGCCAGCAGTCAAACATGGTGGGTAGGGAACACTGAAGCTTTCTTT.

This clonotype appeared many times. The chain links TRBV9 to TRBJ1-1; 9 bases align to TRBD1. J was trimmed by 4 bases and V by 4 bases; bases with no gene match: 8. The germline gives CDR1 SGDLS, CDR2 YYNGEE. This CDR3 is built from 15 residues. CDR3 sequence: CASSPGTGHPTEAFF. The CDR3 coding sequence is TGTGCCAGCAGCCCGGGGACAGGGCATCCCACTGAAGCTTTCTTT.

With regard to this clonotype: A read error likely explains this, since a far larger clone differs by one base. J is TRBJ1-6 and V is TRBV6-9; weak D call: TRBD1 (5 bases). V was trimmed by 6 bases and J by 3 bases, leaving 12 bases between them. The CDR3 totals 15 residues. Germline assignment: CDR1 MNHGY and CDR2 SVAAGI. The CDR3, as DNA: TGTGCCAGCAGCTACGGACATGGCTATAATTCACCCCTCCACTTT. The encoded protein is CASSYGHGYNSPLHF.

The sample holds many counts of this clonotype. V is TRBV19 and J is TRBJ1-2; D is ambiguous. The germline gives CDR1 LNHDA, CDR2 SQIVND (reference sequence). Trimming took off 4 bases at V and 2 bases at J, with 8 bases between the two ends. The length of the CDR3 is 13 residues. The CDR3 spells CASSNDRNYGYTF. The CDR3 bases are TGTGCCAGTAGTAATGACCGAAACTATGGCTACACCTTC.

The table lists this clonotype with a few counts. A far larger clone is off by one base, so a read error is likely. The chain carries TRBV7-9 and TRBJ2-2; D gene ambiguous. The germline V gene has CDR1 SEHNR and CDR2 FQNEAQ (reference sequence). V was shortened by 3 bases and J by 0 bases, with 8 bases between the two germline ends. There are 15 residues in the CDR3. CDR3 sequence reads: CASSFKGTNTGELFF. Written as DNA, the CDR3 is TGTGCCAGCAGCTTTAAAGGGACGAACACCGGGGAGCTGTTTTTT.

With respect to this clonotype: A read error may account for a junction end that differs from germline. In DNA form, the CDR3 reads TGTGACACCAGTGATTTGCGGGTCGGGACAGCGAATGAGCAGTTCTTC. As protein: CDTSDLRVGTANEQFF. This chain links TRBV24-1 with TRBJ2-1; 7 bases align to TRBD1. Germline CDR1 reads KGHDR; CDR2 reads SFDVKD. The length of the CDR3 is 16 residues.

This clonotype was counted ten times or more. This chain joins TRBV4-2 and TRBJ1-2, with D unclear. Looked up from germline, CDR1 is LGHNA and CDR2 is YNFKEQ. The CDR3 loop spans 14 amino acids. The V and J ends lost 0 bases and 6 bases respectively, with 11 bases between them. CDR3 bases: TGTGCCAGCAGCCAAGATACGGGAACCAATGGCTACACCTTC. This translates into CASSQDTGTNGYTF.

This clonotype was detected ten times or more. This sequence joins TRBV7-2 and TRBJ2-3; tentative D call: TRBD1 (5 bases). Germline V gene data show CDR1 as SGHTA and CDR2 as FQGNSA. V was clipped by 1 base and J by 4 bases, with 9 bases between them. The CDR3 extends over 14 amino acids. The CDR3 reads CASSLGDSSDTQYF. The CDR3 DNA reads TGTGCCAGCAGCTTAGGAGACAGTTCAGATACGCAGTATTTT.

This clonotype was counted at least ten times. The rearrangement uses TRBV12-3 or TRBV12-4 and TRBJ2-5; TRBD1 agrees at 10 bases. J gave up 6 bases and V 3 bases, and 4 bases lay outside the gene matches. The CDR3 is 14 amino acids. CDR3 residues: CASSLTGGAKTQYF. CDR3 sequence (DNA): TGTGCCAGCAGTTTGACAGGGGGCGCGAAGACCCAGTACTTC.

This clonotype was observed many times. This sequence joins TRBV3-2 and TRBJ2-5; the DNA was not compared with TRBD2, the D call given in the table. TRBV3-2 is noted as a pseudogene. The CDR3 length is 18 residues. The CDR3 region has the DNA TGTGCCAGCAGCCAAGATATGCGAAGGAGCGGGAGGGGGGAGACCCAGTACTTC. It yields the protein CASSQDMRRSGRGETQYF.

The chain uses TRBV6-2 or TRBV6-3 and TRBJ2-3, with unresolved D. V lost 3 bases and J lost 0, with 7 bases in between. The CDR3 totals 14 residues. Germline loops: CDR1 MNHEY, CDR2 SVGEGT. CDR3 region: CASSYWLSTDTQYF. The CDR3 DNA follows: TGTGCCAGCAGTTATTGGCTTAGCACAGATACGCAGTATTTT.

Notes on this clonotype: A much larger clone differs by one base, so this may be a read error. The CDR3 nucleotides are TGTGCCAGCATGCGAGCGGGGCGCGGAGGGGAGCTGTTTTTT. Encoded protein: CASMRAGRGGELFF. V is TRBV6-4 and J is TRBJ2-2, with 7 bases that match TRBD2. CDR1 and CDR2 (germline): MRHNA, SNTAGT. Trimming removed 7 bases from V and 8 bases from J; junction bases left unmatched: 10. The CDR3 totals 14 residues.

The genes are TRBV20-1 and TRBJ2-3; possible D gene TRBD1, 6 bases. The CDR3 is 14 residues long. In germline, CDR1 is DFQATT, CDR2 SNEGSKA (reference sequence). V was trimmed by 0 bases and J by 4 bases, leaving 11 bases between them. CDR3 amino acids: CSARDRAGADTQYF. Written as DNA, the CDR3 is TGCAGTGCTAGAGATCGGGCAGGGGCAGATACGCAGTATTTT.

The rearrangement links TRBV5-8 to TRBJ1-5, with 7 bases identical to TRBD1. The length of the CDR3 is 13 residues. J lost 11 bases, V lost 4 bases, and 9 bases had no gene match. Per germline, CDR1 SGHTS and CDR2 YDEGEE. The CDR3 reads CASSPKTGRAQHF. The CDR3 DNA sequence: TGTGCCAGCAGCCCGAAGACAGGGAGGGCCCAGCATTTT.

This clonotype has ten or more counts. This rearrangement joins TRBV30 to TRBJ2-3; D is perhaps TRBD2 (6 bases). Germline CDR1 is GTSNPN and CDR2 is SVGIG (reference sequence). The CDR3 is 15 amino acids. The germline V and J ends were trimmed by 3 bases and 3 bases, with 16 bases remaining between them. The CDR3 is CAWRSPRRATDTQYF. The DNA for the CDR3 is TGTGCCTGGAGGTCCCCCCGGAGGGCGACAGATACGCAGTATTTT.

With respect to this clonotype: Relative to the germline gene, one junction end is altered; a read error may explain this. The V and J genes are TRBV24-1 and TRBJ2-7; 7 bases are shared with TRBD1. Germline V gene lookup returns CDR1 KGHDR and CDR2 SFDVKD. The CDR3 has 15 amino acids. The CDR3 here is CATSDSSTGVGEQYF. In DNA form, the CDR3 reads TGTGCCACCAGTGATTCAAGTACAGGGGTGGGCGAGCAATACTTC.